This entry lists 24 T cell receptor beta chains sequenced from one sample in a study of response to subunit inactivated influenza vaccine. TCRdb reprocessed the RT-PCR reads via MiXCR and lists one record per CDR3 protein. Of about 800,000 distinct CDR3 sequences listed, over 20% are singletons. This specimen consisted of PBMCs from blood, obtained 5 to 6 days after vaccination. The receptors were sampled from a man aged 50-59 years who received an inactivated influenza vaccine.

This chain uses TRBV5-1 with TRBJ1-2; 8 bases are shared with TRBD1. The CDR3 loop spans 15 amino acids. V was clipped by 2 bases and J by 4 bases; unmatched bases: 7. Looked up from germline, CDR1 is SGHRS and CDR2 is YFSETQ. This CDR3 is CASSLRDRRSYGYTF. The CDR3, as DNA: TGCGCCAGCAGCTTAAGGGACAGGCGATCCTATGGCTACACCTTC.

This rearrangement joins TRBV12-3 or TRBV12-4 to TRBJ2-4; 7 bases align to TRBD2. Trimming took 0 bases from V and 5 from J; bases not matched to a gene: 4. The CDR3 length is 15 residues. CDR3: CASSLALGGENIQYF. The CDR3 bases are TGTGCCAGCAGTTTAGCGCTTGGGGGGGAAAACATTCAGTACTTC.

The sample holds a few counts of this clonotype. The V and J genes are TRBV5-1 and TRBJ2-2; D unclear. V was shortened by 4 bases and J by 4 bases, with 11 bases between the two germline ends. Germline loops: CDR1 SGHRS, CDR2 YFSETQ. The CDR3 loop spans 14 amino acids. DNA for the CDR3: TGCGCCAGCAGCCCGGACGGTACCACCGGGGAGCTGTTTTTT. This gives the protein CASSPDGTTGELFF.

This clonotype was counted between two and nine times. The chain recombines TRBV5-6 with TRBJ1-5, with D unresolved. The CDR3 contains 14 residues. V was shortened by 4 bases and J by 4 bases, with 12 bases between the two germline ends. Germline V gives CDR1 SGHDT, CDR2 YYEEEE. CDR3 amino acids: CASSSTGFNQPQHF. DNA for the CDR3: TGTGCCAGCAGCAGTACGGGATTTAATCAGCCCCAGCATTTT. The variable domain in full, with the rest retrieved from reference TRBV5-6 and TRBJ1-5, is DAGVTQSPTHLIKTRGQQVTLRCSPKSGHDTVSWYQQALGQGPQFIFQYYEEEERQRGNFPDRFSGHQFPNYSSELNVNALLLGDSALYLCASSSTGFNQPQHFGDGTRLSIL.

This sequence joins TRBV27 and TRBJ1-1, with unresolved D. The CDR3 consists of 13 residues. Germline assignment: CDR1 MNHEY and CDR2 SMNVEV (reference sequence). With 6 bases removed from V and 2 bases from J, the gap between germline ends came to 10 bases. DNA for the CDR3: TGTGCCAGCAGCCAACCCGGCAACACTGAAGCTTTCTTT. Translating gives CASSQPGNTEAFF.

This chain connects TRBV28 to TRBJ1-4, with D tentatively TRBD1 (6 bases). The length of the CDR3 is 14 residues. Germline V gives CDR1 MDHEN, CDR2 SYDVKM. Trimming pared 10 bases from V and 4 bases from J, leaving 16 bases between. The CDR3 DNA reads TGTGCCATCCGAGGGGGGCGGTTTAATGAAAAACTGTTTTTT. The encoded protein is CAIRGGRFNEKLFF. Using reference TRBV28 and TRBJ1-4 for the parts outside the CDR3, the full variable domain is DVKVTQSSRYLVKRTGEKVFLECVQDMDHENMFWYRQDPGLGLRLIYFSYDVKMKEKGDIPEGYSVSREKKERFSLILESASTNQTSMYLCAIRGGRFNEKLFFGSGTQLSVL.

This chain joins TRBV29-1 and TRBJ2-2, with a possible D match to TRBD1 (6 bases). This CDR3 contains 12 residues. The ends were cut back, 6 bases at V and 5 bases at J, with 10 bases in the middle. In germline, CDR1 is SQVTM, CDR2 ANQGSEA. CDR3 sequence (DNA): TGCAGCGTAGCTCAGGGGACCGGGGAGCTGTTTTTT. Protein sequence: CSVAQGTGELFF.

The CDR3 DNA is TGCAGTGCCAGCCGTTTGATGCTCCCCTCCTACGAGCAGTACTTC. Its translation is CSASRLMLPSYEQYF. This chain connects TRBV20-1 to TRBJ2-7, with D uncertain. CDR1 is DFQATT, CDR2 SNEGSKA, per germline (reference sequence). Trimming left V 6 bases short and J 0 bases short, with 18 bases between. The CDR3 covers 15 residues.

This clonotype came up many times. The chain joins TRBV12-3 or TRBV12-4 to TRBJ2-5; D gene unclear. The length of the CDR3 is 13 residues. V gave up 7 bases and J gave up 2 bases, with 11 bases separating them. CDR3 residues: CASTLSQQETQYF. In DNA, the CDR3 is TGTGCCAGCACCCTGAGCCAGCAAGAGACCCAGTACTTC.

The chain is built from TRBV12-5 and TRBJ2-7; the match to TRBD2 covers 9 bases. This CDR3 is built from 13 residues. CDR1 and CDR2 (germline): LGHNT, FRNRAP. Trimming took 6 bases from V and 6 from J; bases not matched to a gene: 6. As DNA, the CDR3 is TGTGCTAGTGGCCGGGGACTAGCCGGCGAGCAGTACTTC. Its protein product is CASGRGLAGEQYF.

This clonotype was seen only a few times. This chain uses TRBV6-5 with TRBJ1-2; D unresolved. The CDR3 contains 14 residues. Germline CDR1 MNHEY, CDR2 SVGAGI. V shed 0 bases and J shed 3 bases, with 8 bases lying between them. Here the CDR3 DNA reads TGTGCCAGCAGTTACTCCCTGGGAGACTATGGCTACACCTTC. This codes for CASSYSLGDYGYTF.

This chain uses TRBV7-9 with TRBJ2-3; either TRBD1 or TRBD2 may fit D (5 bases each). CDR1 and CDR2 from the germline V gene are SEHNR and FQNEAQ (reference sequence). The CDR3 loop spans 15 amino acids. The V end lost 5 bases, the J end lost 0 bases, and 12 bases lay between the germline ends. The CDR3 DNA reads TGTGCCAGCAGCCTGGGACGGTTTAGCACAGATACGCAGTATTTT. Translated, it gives CASSLGRFSTDTQYF.

The chain is built from TRBV5-6 and TRBJ2-2; a weak D match, TRBD2 (5 bases). V gave up 3 bases and J gave up 5 bases, with 11 bases separating them. CDR1 SGHDT and CDR2 YYEEEE come from the germline V gene. The CDR3 is made up of 14 amino acids. CDR3 residues: CASSSSGWTGELFF. DNA for the CDR3: TGTGCCAGCAGCTCCTCGGGGTGGACCGGGGAGCTGTTTTTT.

In its sample, this clonotype was seen a few times. The chain is built from TRBV6-5 and TRBJ2-7; a weak D match, TRBD2 (6 bases). V dropped 0 bases and J dropped 4 bases, with 16 bases sitting between them. CDR3 length equals 16 residues. Germline CDR1 reads MNHEY; CDR2 reads SVGAGI. DNA of the CDR3: TGTGCCAGCAGTTACTCTTCAGGGTCGGGGGAATACGAGCAGTACTTC. Translating gives CASSYSSGSGEYEQYF.

The table lists this clonotype with a few counts. CDR3 sequence: CASSYDRLNTGELFF. DNA for the CDR3: TGTGCCAGCAGTTACGACAGGCTGAACACCGGGGAGCTGTTTTTT. The chain employs TRBV6-5 and TRBJ2-2; TRBD1 might be the D (6 bases). Trimming removed 2 bases at V and 1 base at J, with 8 bases between. This CDR3 has 15 residues. Germline V gene sequence: CDR1 MNHEY, CDR2 SVGAGI.

The CDR3, as DNA: TGTGCCAGCAGCTCCTGGGACAGGGGGCTCAACGAGCAGTACTTC. Translated: CASSSWDRGLNEQYF. V and J are TRBV5-4 and TRBJ2-7; 12 nucleotides agree with TRBD1. Germline CDR1 is SGHNT and CDR2 is YYREEE (reference sequence). The CDR3 length is 15 residues. V dropped 3 bases and J dropped 5; count of bases not matched to a gene: 6.

This clonotype was found a few times. The chain carries TRBV20-1 and TRBJ1-2; no definite D call. In germline, CDR1 is DFQATT, CDR2 SNEGSKA (reference sequence). Trimming took off 2 bases at V and 0 bases at J, with 10 bases between the two ends. There are 14 residues in the CDR3. CDR3 region: CSARTIRANYGYTF. In nucleotides, the CDR3 is TGCAGTGCTAGAACCATAAGAGCTAACTATGGCTACACCTTC.

This chain joins TRBV7-8 and TRBJ2-2, with 9 bases aligning to TRBD2. Germline CDR1 and CDR2: SGHVS and FQNEAQ. This CDR3 is 16 amino acids long. The V gene end was trimmed by 5 bases and the J gene end by 5 bases; junction bases not matched to a gene: 9. The CDR3 DNA reads as TGTGCCAGCAGCCCACCGCGGCTAGCGGGGACCGGGGAGCTGTTTTTT. Amino acids: CASSPPRLAGTGELFF.

The chain links TRBV29-1 to TRBJ2-2; D uncertain. The CDR3 has 14 amino acids. With 7 bases removed from V and 1 base from J, the gap between germline ends came to 13 bases. Looked up from germline, CDR1 is SQVTM and CDR2 is ANQGSEA. CDR3 in amino acids: CSGIDQRNTGELFF. The CDR3 nucleotides are TGCAGCGGCATTGATCAGCGGAACACCGGGGAGCTGTTTTTT.

This clonotype was detected a few times. The rearrangement uses TRBV6-1 and TRBJ2-5, with D possibly matching TRBD2 (6 bases). This CDR3 spans 16 amino acids. Germline loops: CDR1 MNHNS, CDR2 SASEGT. V lost 2 bases to trimming and J lost 3 bases, with 16 bases between them. The CDR3 DNA is TGTGCCAGCAGTGAATGGAGAGGGGCTAGCGAAGAGACCCAGTACTTC. Amino acid sequence: CASSEWRGASEETQYF.

This clonotype was seen more than once but under ten times. The genes are TRBV12-3 or TRBV12-4 and TRBJ2-7; a possible D gene is TRBD1 (6 bases). The CDR3 is made up of 15 amino acids. The germline V and J ends were trimmed by 5 bases and 1 base, with 15 bases remaining between them. The DNA for the CDR3 is TGTGCCAGCAGTATCCGACAGGACCCTTCCTACGAGCAGTACTTC. Its translation is CASSIRQDPSYEQYF.

The chain links TRBV5-1 to TRBJ2-3, with D perhaps TRBD1 (5 bases). Trimming removed 7 bases from V and 0 bases from J, with 15 bases in between. CDR3 length equals 15 residues. Germline V gene sequence: CDR1 SGHRS, CDR2 YFSETQ. As DNA, the CDR3 is TGCGCCAGCGCCCAGGGTATATCTAGCACAGATACGCAGTATTTT. Protein: CASAQGISSTDTQYF.

This clonotype showed up just a few times. The chain combines TRBV6-2 or TRBV6-3 with TRBJ2-2, with D maybe TRBD1 (5 bases). This CDR3 region has 15 residues. The germline CDR1 and CDR2 sequences are MNHEY and SVGEGT. The germline V and J ends were trimmed by 6 bases and 1 base, with 12 bases remaining between them. CDR3 DNA sequence: TGTGCCAGCAGGTACAGGTCACGGAACACCGGGGAGCTGTTTTTT. Amino acid sequence: CASRYRSRNTGELFF.

This clonotype showed up just a few times. The CDR3 sequence: CSARDFGGRGYNEQFF. The CDR3 bases are TGCAGTGCTAGAGATTTCGGCGGGAGAGGGTACAATGAGCAGTTCTTC. This chain connects TRBV20-1 to TRBJ2-1, with 7 bases identical to TRBD2. Per germline, CDR1 DFQATT and CDR2 SNEGSKA (reference sequence). CDR3 size: 16 residues. With V trimmed by 0 bases and J by 4 bases, 9 bases remained unmatched.